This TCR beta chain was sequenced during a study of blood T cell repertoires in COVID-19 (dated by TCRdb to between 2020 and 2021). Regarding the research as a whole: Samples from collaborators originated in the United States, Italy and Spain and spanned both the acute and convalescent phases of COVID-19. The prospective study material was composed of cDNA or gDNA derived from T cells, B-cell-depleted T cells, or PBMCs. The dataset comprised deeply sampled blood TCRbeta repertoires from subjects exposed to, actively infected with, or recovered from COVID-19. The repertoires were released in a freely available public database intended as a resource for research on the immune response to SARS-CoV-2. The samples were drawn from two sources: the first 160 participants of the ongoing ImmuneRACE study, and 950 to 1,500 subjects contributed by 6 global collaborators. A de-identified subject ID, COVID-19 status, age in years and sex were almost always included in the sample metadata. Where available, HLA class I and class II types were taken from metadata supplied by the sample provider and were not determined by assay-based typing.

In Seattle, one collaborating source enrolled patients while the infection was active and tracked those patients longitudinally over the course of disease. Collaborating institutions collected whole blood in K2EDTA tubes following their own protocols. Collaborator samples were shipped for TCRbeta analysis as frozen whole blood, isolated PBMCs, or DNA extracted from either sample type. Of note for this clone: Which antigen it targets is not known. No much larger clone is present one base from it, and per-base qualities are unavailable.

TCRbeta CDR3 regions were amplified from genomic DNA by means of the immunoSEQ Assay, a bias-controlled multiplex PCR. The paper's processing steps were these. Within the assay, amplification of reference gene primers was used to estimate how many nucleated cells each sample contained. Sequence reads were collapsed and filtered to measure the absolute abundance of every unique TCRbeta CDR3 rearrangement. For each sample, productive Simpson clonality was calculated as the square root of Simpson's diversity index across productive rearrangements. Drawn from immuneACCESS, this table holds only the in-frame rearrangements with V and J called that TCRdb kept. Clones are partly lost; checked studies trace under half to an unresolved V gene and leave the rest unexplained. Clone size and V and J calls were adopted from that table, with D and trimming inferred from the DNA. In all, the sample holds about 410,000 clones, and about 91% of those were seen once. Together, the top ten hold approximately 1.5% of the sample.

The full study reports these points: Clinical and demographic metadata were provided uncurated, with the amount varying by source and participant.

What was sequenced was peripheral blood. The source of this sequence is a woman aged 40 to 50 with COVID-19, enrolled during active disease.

The CDR3 in this case is CASSFATSDEQYF. The DNA sequence follows: TGTGCCAGCAGTTTCGCGACTAGCGACGAGCAGTACTTC. The chain is made from TRBV12-3 or TRBV12-4 and TRBJ2-7; TRBD2 aligns with 8 central bases. From its cysteine to its phenylalanine, the CDR3 spans 13 amino acids. CDR3 DNA is the only sequence kept; it has 39 bases, read in frame from the first base. For this chain, trimming is 3 bases at the V end and 5 bases at the J end, and the number of junction bases without a gene match is 3.